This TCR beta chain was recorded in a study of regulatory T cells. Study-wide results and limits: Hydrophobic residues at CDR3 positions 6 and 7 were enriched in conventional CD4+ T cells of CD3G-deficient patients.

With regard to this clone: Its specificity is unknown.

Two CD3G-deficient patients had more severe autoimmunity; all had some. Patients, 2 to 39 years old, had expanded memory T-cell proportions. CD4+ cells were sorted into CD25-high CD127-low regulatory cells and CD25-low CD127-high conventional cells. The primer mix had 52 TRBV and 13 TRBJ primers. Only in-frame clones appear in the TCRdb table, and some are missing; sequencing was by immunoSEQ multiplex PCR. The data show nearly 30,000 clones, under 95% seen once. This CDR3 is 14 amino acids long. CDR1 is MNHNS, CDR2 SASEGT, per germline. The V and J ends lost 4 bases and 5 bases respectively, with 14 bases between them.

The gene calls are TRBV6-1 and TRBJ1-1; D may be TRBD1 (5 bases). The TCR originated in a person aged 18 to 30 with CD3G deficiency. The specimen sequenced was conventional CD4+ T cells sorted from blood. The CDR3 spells CASSVWAGRTEAFF. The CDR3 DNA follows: TGTGCCAGCAGTGTTTGGGCAGGGAGAACTGAAGCTTTCTTT.